Each of the 32 T cell receptor beta chains below was sequenced from the same sample in a study of blood T cell repertoires in COVID-19. Profiling relied on immunoSEQ multiplex PCR, and the TCRdb table lists in-frame clones only, not all of them. The top ten hold over 8.5% of the sample, which has about 140,000 clones, 85% to 90% seen once. The sequencing sample was made of peripheral blood. The receptors shown here come from a woman in her fifties or sixties with active or convalescent COVID-19.

The V call is TRBV19, the J call TRBJ1-2; TRBD1 might be the D (5 bases). Germline V gene data show CDR1 as LNHDA and CDR2 as SQIVND (reference sequence). Trimming cost V 3 bases and J 3 bases, with 17 bases left between them. This CDR3 has 16 amino acids. CDR3 sequence (DNA): TGTGCCAGTAGTATGGGGCCTCTGGGTCCAGACTATGGCTACACCTTC. Its translation is CASSMGPLGPDYGYTF.

About this clone itself: One junction end disagrees with the germline gene, perhaps due to a read error. The chain couples TRBV9 to TRBJ2-3, with 14 bases lining up with TRBD2. Germline V lookup: CDR1 SGDLS, CDR2 YYNGEE. This CDR3 region has 20 residues. The CDR3 region is CASSVASGTSGSPPTDAQYF. CDR3 bases: TGTGCCAGCAGCGTAGCCTCGGGGACTAGCGGGAGTCCACCCACAGATGCGCAGTATTTT.

This CDR3 is CASSLTWTSGQETQYF. The DNA for the CDR3 is TGTGCCAGCAGCCTCACCTGGACTAGCGGACAAGAGACCCAGTACTTC. The chain has TRBV7-3 and TRBJ2-5; 10 positions match TRBD2. Germline CDR1 and CDR2: SGHTA and FQGTGA. The CDR3 sequence is 16 residues long. V dropped 5 bases and J dropped 2; count of bases not matched to a gene: 8.

This clone was counted a single time. The chain joins TRBV7-2 to TRBJ2-1; TRBD2 matches at 8 bases. This CDR3 comprises 16 residues. Germline CDR1 SGHTA, CDR2 FQGNSA. The J segment lost 2 bases and the V segment lost 4 bases, leaving 7 bases of the junction unmatched. The CDR3 spells CASSWVSSGPYNEQFF. CDR3 DNA sequence: TGTGCCAGCAGCTGGGTCTCTAGCGGGCCCTACAATGAGCAGTTCTTC.

The genes are TRBV7-3 and TRBJ1-2; 7 nucleotides agree with TRBD1. Germline values: CDR1 SGHTA, CDR2 FQGTGA. The ends lost 4 bases at V and 0 bases at J; junction bases unmatched: 5. This CDR3 is 15 amino acids long. CDR3 in DNA: TGTGCCAGCAGCTCAGACAGGGCCTCTAACTATGGCTACACCTTC. This encodes CASSSDRASNYGYTF.

The count of this clone is one. The rearrangement uses TRBV19 and TRBJ1-2; D is unresolved. CDR3 length: 13 amino acids. The germline V gene encodes CDR1 LNHDA and CDR2 SQIVND (reference sequence). Trimming pared 7 bases from V and 1 base from J, leaving 10 bases between. The chain's CDR3 is CASKLSFNYGYTF. The CDR3 coding sequence is TGTGCCAGTAAGCTGTCATTTAACTATGGCTACACCTTC.

The chain joins TRBV7-8 to TRBJ2-1; 9 positions match TRBD2. Germline trimming cut 2 bases from V and 8 bases from J; bases unmatched to any gene: 10. The CDR3 is made up of 16 amino acids. Germline V lookup: CDR1 SGHVS, CDR2 FQNEAQ. CDR3 nucleotide sequence: TGTGCCAGCAGCTTATCTTCCCAGCGGGAGGTTGATGAGCAGTTCTTC. This gives the protein CASSLSSQREVDEQFF.

This chain joins TRBV6-1 and TRBJ1-3; no definite D call. Germline assignment: CDR1 MNHNS and CDR2 SASEGT. The V and J ends lost 3 bases and 0 bases respectively, with 6 bases between them. This CDR3 has 14 amino acids. CDR3 amino acids: CASSDSYSGNTIYF. CDR3 nucleotide sequence: TGTGCCAGCAGTGATAGTTACTCTGGAAACACCATATATTTT.

V usage is TRBV3-1 (or the pseudogene TRBV3-2) and J usage is TRBJ2-1; 9 nucleotides align to TRBD2. The germline V gene encodes CDR1 LGHDT and CDR2 YNNKEL (reference sequence). J gave up 0 bases and V 4 bases, and 7 bases lay outside the gene matches. CDR3 length: 17 residues. CDR3: CASSPQRGDLSYNEQFF. The CDR3 DNA follows: TGTGCCAGCAGCCCCCAGCGGGGGGACCTCTCCTACAATGAGCAGTTCTTC.

This clone was detected a few times. The chain employs TRBV27 and TRBJ2-4, with D perhaps TRBD2 (5 bases). The V end lost 6 bases, the J end lost 7 bases, and 13 bases lay between the germline ends. In germline, CDR1 is MNHEY, CDR2 SMNVEV (reference sequence). The CDR3 sequence is 13 residues long. CDR3: CASSPDLWNIQYF. In DNA form, the CDR3 reads TGTGCCAGCAGCCCGGACTTGTGGAACATTCAGTACTTC.

The chain couples TRBV9 to TRBJ1-6, with D maybe TRBD1 (6 bases). The CDR3 has 17 amino acids. Trimming took 0 bases from V and 4 from J, leaving 14 bases between them. Germline V gene sequence: CDR1 SGDLS, CDR2 YYNGEE. The CDR3: CASSVDPDSRYNSPLHF. The CDR3 coding sequence is TGTGCCAGCAGCGTAGACCCGGACAGCCGGTATAATTCACCCCTCCACTTT.

The chain joins TRBV21-1 to TRBJ2-3; the table's TRBD2 call for D was not verified on the DNA. TRBV21-1 counts as a pseudogene. This CDR3 is built from 16 residues. The CDR3 loop is CASTTILGVGTDTQYF. CDR3 bases: TGTGCCAGCACCACAATACTAGGAGTCGGGACAGATACGCAGTATTTT.

The chain couples TRBV7-3 to TRBJ1-3; 7 nucleotides match TRBD1. V was clipped by 5 bases and J by 4 bases; unmatched bases: 5. The length of the CDR3 is 14 residues. Germline CDR1 is SGHTA and CDR2 is FQGTGA. The DNA for the CDR3 is TGTGCCAGCAGCCAGACAGGGACCGGAAACACCATATATTTT. It specifies CASSQTGTGNTIYF.

The CDR3 loop reads CASSLTGLGTEAFF. The CDR3, as DNA: TGTGCCAGCAGCTTGACAGGGTTAGGGACTGAAGCTTTCTTT. V usage is TRBV7-2 and J usage is TRBJ1-1, with 7 nucleotides matching TRBD1. The germline V gene encodes CDR1 SGHTA and CDR2 FQGNSA. The length of the CDR3 is 14 residues. The V segment lost 3 bases and the J segment 5 bases; nucleotides outside the gene matches: 6. Combining the CDR3 with reference TRBV7-2 and TRBJ1-1 gives the whole variable domain GAGVSQSPSNKVTEKGKDVELRCDPISGHTALYWYRQSLGQGLEFLIYFQGNSAPDKSGLPSDRFSAERTGGSVSTLTIQRTQQEDSAVYLCASSLTGLGTEAFFGQGTRLTVV.

The J gene is TRBJ2-7, the V gene TRBV7-9; 9 positions agree with TRBD1. Germline V gives CDR1 SEHNR, CDR2 FQNEAQ (reference sequence). The CDR3 runs to 15 residues. The trim removed 5 bases at V and 5 bases at J, leaving 10 bases unmatched. CDR3 nucleotide sequence: TGTGCCAGCAGCCCATTAGGACAGGGGAGCGACGAGCAGTACTTC. This encodes CASSPLGQGSDEQYF.

This clone was recorded a few times. Written as DNA, the CDR3 is TGTGCCAGCAGTTTTTTTGGCTTCTACGAGCAGTACTTC. Translated: CASSFFGFYEQYF. The chain recombines TRBV12-3 or TRBV12-4 with TRBJ2-7; D not resolved. The CDR3 contains 13 residues. V dropped 3 bases and J dropped 3 bases, with 9 bases sitting between them.

The chain combines TRBV4-3 with TRBJ1-1, with D tentatively TRBD1 (6 bases). Germline loops: CDR1 LGHNA, CDR2 YSLEER. V dropped 0 bases and J dropped 0 bases, with 14 bases sitting between them. The CDR3 has 17 amino acids. The CDR3 sequence: CASSQDMGAGLNTEAFF. For the CDR3, the DNA is TGCGCCAGCAGCCAAGACATGGGGGCAGGGTTGAACACTGAAGCTTTCTTT.

The chain is built from TRBV2 and TRBJ1-1; 9 bases match TRBD1. Germline CDR1 reads SNHLY; CDR2 reads FYNNEI. The CDR3 spans 14 residues. V trimming: 5 bases; J trimming: 6 bases; junction bases outside the gene matches: 7. The CDR3 spells CASSQTGGKSEAFF. Here the CDR3 DNA reads TGTGCCAGCAGTCAAACAGGGGGCAAGTCTGAAGCTTTCTTT.

J is TRBJ2-7 and V is TRBV9; 7 nucleotides agree with TRBD1. This CDR3 spans 14 amino acids. The V gene's germline CDR1 is SGDLS and CDR2 YYNGEE. The ends lost 4 bases at V and 4 bases at J; junction bases unmatched: 8. The CDR3 DNA reads as TGTGCCAGCAGCACGACCGGGACAGAATACGAGCAGTACTTC. As protein: CASSTTGTEYEQYF.

The genes are TRBV7-2 and TRBJ2-1; 14 bases agree with TRBD2. The V gene end was trimmed by 1 base and the J gene end by 6 bases; junction bases not matched to a gene: 8. Per the germline V gene, CDR1 is SGHTA and CDR2 is FQGNSA. CDR3 size: 18 residues. CDR3 sequence reads: CASSLVRGLAGVANEQFF. The DNA of the CDR3 is TGTGCCAGCAGCTTAGTTAGGGGACTAGCGGGAGTTGCCAATGAGCAGTTCTTC.

V usage is TRBV6-5 and J usage is TRBJ1-3; 8 nucleotides line up with TRBD1. The CDR3 loop spans 14 amino acids. With 7 bases clipped from V and 4 bases from J, the junction kept 6 bases outside the gene matches. Germline V gene sequence: CDR1 MNHEY, CDR2 SVGAGI. The CDR3 sequence is CASTVTGAGNTIYF. CDR3 DNA: TGTGCCAGCACCGTGACAGGGGCGGGAAACACCATATATTTT.

This clone was observed a few times. This CDR3 reads CASGASGDTQYF. CDR3 DNA sequence: TGTGCCAGCGGAGCTAGCGGAGATACGCAGTATTTT. The gene calls are TRBV7-9 and TRBJ2-3; 7 positions match TRBD2. Germline V gives CDR1 SEHNR, CDR2 FQNEAQ (reference sequence). V shed 8 bases, J shed 5 bases, and the junction held 4 bases outside the gene matches. The CDR3 is 12 amino acids.

This clone has only one observation. The chain is built from TRBV5-4 and TRBJ2-5, with 7 bases identical to TRBD1. J gave up 2 bases and V 4 bases, and 5 bases lay outside the gene matches. There are 14 residues in the CDR3. The germline V gene encodes CDR1 SGHNT and CDR2 YYREEE (reference sequence). For the CDR3, the DNA is TGTGCCAGCAGCGCCGGGACAGCGCAAGAGACCCAGTACTTC. It codes for CASSAGTAQETQYF. The entire variable domain, with the rest obtained from reference TRBV5-4 and TRBJ2-5, is as follows: ETGVTQSPTHLIKTRGQQVTLRCSSQSGHNTVSWYQQALGQGPQFIFQYYREEENGRGNFPPRFSGLQFPNYSSELNVNALELDDSALYLCASSAGTAQETQYFGPGTRLLVL.

The V and J genes are TRBV6-5 and TRBJ2-5, with TRBD2 matching 7 bases. Germline lookup yields CDR1 MNHEY and CDR2 SVGAGI. V lost 0 bases, J lost 4 bases, and 5 bases stayed unmatched. CDR3 length: 15 residues. The CDR3 protein is CASSYSWTRPETQYF. CDR3 DNA sequence: TGTGCCAGCAGTTACTCCTGGACTAGACCAGAGACCCAGTACTTC.

The gene calls are TRBV4-3 and TRBJ2-1; maybe TRBD1 (6 bases). Looked up from germline, CDR1 is LGHNA and CDR2 is YSLEER. V was trimmed by 3 bases and J by 5 bases, leaving 26 bases between them. The CDR3 sequence is 19 residues long. The chain's CDR3 is CASSHDPSPNLGTHNEQFF. DNA for the CDR3: TGCGCCAGCAGCCATGATCCTTCTCCGAACCTCGGGACACACAATGAGCAGTTCTTC.

A word on this clone: Other nucleotide sequences in the sample specify the same CDR3. This CDR3 reads CASSSGQGAGGYTF. The CDR3 nucleotides are TGTGCCAGCAGTTCAGGACAGGGGGCGGGTGGCTACACCTTC. V is TRBV28 and J is TRBJ1-2; 11 bases are a match to TRBD1. The germline V gene has CDR1 MDHEN and CDR2 SYDVKM. The V and J ends lost 4 bases and 7 bases, in that order; junction bases with no gene match: 5. The CDR3 has 14 residues.

The J gene is TRBJ2-1, the V gene TRBV7-9; TRBD2 aligns across 7 bases. V lost 8 bases to trimming and J lost 12 bases; unmatched junction nucleotides: 22. Germline V CDR1 and CDR2: SEHNR, FQNEAQ (reference sequence). The CDR3 loop spans 16 amino acids. In DNA form, the CDR3 reads TGTGCCAGCGGACTCCACGGGGGGACCGGGATAGGTGCGCAGTTCTTC. Translation: CASGLHGGTGIGAQFF.

The chain joins TRBV2 to TRBJ2-3, with D perhaps TRBD1 (6 bases). V was clipped by 8 bases and J by 0 bases, with 12 bases between them. Germline assignment: CDR1 SNHLY and CDR2 FYNNEI. The CDR3 extends over 14 amino acids. CDR3 DNA: TGTGCCAGCGGGGGCTCTGCGAGCACAGATACGCAGTATTTT. This codes for CASGGSASTDTQYF. Combining the CDR3 with reference TRBV2 and TRBJ2-3 gives the whole variable domain EPEVTQTPSHQVTQMGQEVILRCVPISNHLYFYWYRQILGQKVEFLVSFYNNEISEKSEIFDDQFSVERPDGSNFTLKIRSTKLEDSAMYFCASGGSASTDTQYFGPGTRLTVL.

The rearrangement uses TRBV11-2 and TRBJ2-1; TRBD1 matches 9 bases. The CDR3 totals 14 residues. CDR1 and CDR2 (germline): SGHAT, FQNNGV. V dropped 2 bases and J dropped 8; count of bases not matched to a gene: 4. The DNA of the CDR3 is TGTGCCAGCAGCTTACAGACAGGGGGGCATGAGCAGTTCTTC. This encodes CASSLQTGGHEQFF.

The V gene is TRBV18, the J gene TRBJ1-6; 9 bases agree with TRBD1. The V gene end was trimmed by 4 bases and the J gene end by 8 bases; junction bases not matched to a gene: 3. CDR1 is KGHSH, CDR2 LQKENI, per germline. CDR3 length equals 14 residues. CDR3 amino acids: CASSRTGEDSPLHF. The CDR3, as DNA: TGTGCCAGCTCACGGACAGGGGAGGATTCACCCCTCCACTTT.

The chain recombines TRBV19 with TRBJ2-5; 8 nucleotides align to TRBD2. The V and J ends lost 0 bases and 9 bases, in that order; junction bases with no gene match: 21. The CDR3 is made up of 19 amino acids. Germline V lookup: CDR1 LNHDA, CDR2 SQIVND (reference sequence). The chain's CDR3 is CASSIDPLWSGGPRVAQYF. The CDR3 region has the DNA TGTGCCAGTAGTATAGATCCCCTCTGGAGCGGGGGACCTCGGGTCGCCCAGTACTTC.

The sample holds one count of this clone. The gene calls are TRBV6-2 or TRBV6-3 and TRBJ1-2, with D unclear. CDR1 and CDR2 from the germline V gene are MNHEY and SVGEGT. Trimming took off 0 bases at V and 5 bases at J, with 10 bases between the two ends. The CDR3 extends over 14 amino acids. Here the CDR3 reads CASSYSTSSYGYTF. The DNA of the CDR3 is TGTGCCAGCAGTTACTCTACATCCTCGTATGGCTACACCTTC.